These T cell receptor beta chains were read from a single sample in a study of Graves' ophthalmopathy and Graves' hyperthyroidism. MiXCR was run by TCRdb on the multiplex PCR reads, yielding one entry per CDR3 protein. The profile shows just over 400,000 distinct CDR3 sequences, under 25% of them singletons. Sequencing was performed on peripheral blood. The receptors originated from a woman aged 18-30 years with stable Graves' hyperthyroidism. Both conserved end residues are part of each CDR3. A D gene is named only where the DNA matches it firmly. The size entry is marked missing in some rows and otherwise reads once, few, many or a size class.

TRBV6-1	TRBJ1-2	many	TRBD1	TGTGCCAGCAGCAAACCTGGACAGGGCTATGGCTACACCTTC	CASSKPGQGYGYTF
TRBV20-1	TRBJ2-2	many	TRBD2	TGCAGTGCTAAGGAAGCGGGAGGCGAAAGCGGGGAGCTGTTTTTT	CSAKEAGGESGELFF
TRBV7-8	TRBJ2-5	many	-	TGTGCCAGCAGCTTAAGAACGCTTCTTCAAGAGACCCAGTACTTC	CASSLRTLLQETQYF
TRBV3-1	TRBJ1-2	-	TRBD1	TGTGCCAGCAGCCAAGAAGTGAGGACAGGGGGTGAAGCCCTCTATGGCTACACCTTC	CASSQEVRTGGEALYGYTF
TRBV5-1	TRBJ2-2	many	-	TGCGCCACCTACCCGATTCCGGAGAACACCGGGGAGCTGTTTTTT	CATYPIPENTGELFF
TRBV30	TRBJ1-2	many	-	TGTGCCTGGACTGCCGGGCCCGGGTACTACACCTTC	CAWTAGPGYYTF
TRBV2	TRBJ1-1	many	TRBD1	TGTGCCAGCAGTGAACTGGGACAGGGAATCGCTGAAGCTTTCTTT	CASSELGQGIAEAFF
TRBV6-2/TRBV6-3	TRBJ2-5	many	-	TGTGCCAGCAGTTACGGGGCGGAACAAGAGACCCAGTACTTC	CASSYGAEQETQYF
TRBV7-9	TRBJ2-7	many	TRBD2	TGTGCCAGCAGCCCCGGGACTAGCGGGAATCCGGAGCAGTACTTC	CASSPGTSGNPEQYF
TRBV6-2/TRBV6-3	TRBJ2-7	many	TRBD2	TGTGCCAGTCAACTAGCGGGAGGTCTCGAGCAGTACTTC	CASQLAGGLEQYF
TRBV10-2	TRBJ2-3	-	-	TGTGCCAGCAGCGCACGGGGTCAAGCAGATACGCAGTATTTT	CASSARGQADTQYF
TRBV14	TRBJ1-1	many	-	TGTGCCAGCAGCCTAGTTCCGACCGGGACCTCAAAAGCTGAAGCTTTCTTT	CASSLVPTGTSKAEAFF
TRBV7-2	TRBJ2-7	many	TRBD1	TGTGCCAGCAGCTTAGCGTACAGGGGCTACGAGCAGTACTTC	CASSLAYRGYEQYF
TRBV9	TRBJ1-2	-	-	TGTGCCAGCAGCAGAAACAACTACTATGGCTACACCTTC	CASSRNNYYGYTF
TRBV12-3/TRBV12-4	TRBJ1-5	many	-	TGTGCCAGCAGTTTAGGGGCAGTTTCTGATCAGCCCCAGCATTTT	CASSLGAVSDQPQHF
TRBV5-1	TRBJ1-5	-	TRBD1	TGCGCCAGCAGCTTGGATACAGGGGTGGGACAGCCCCAGCATTTT	CASSLDTGVGQPQHF
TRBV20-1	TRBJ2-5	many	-	TGCAGTGCTAGAGTTCGACTCGAAGAGACCCAGTACTTC	CSARVRLEETQYF
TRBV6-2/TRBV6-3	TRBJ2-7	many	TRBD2	TGTGCCAGCAGTTACGCCTCACTAGCGGGAGGGTCCAGCTACGAGCAGTACTTC	CASSYASLAGGSSYEQYF